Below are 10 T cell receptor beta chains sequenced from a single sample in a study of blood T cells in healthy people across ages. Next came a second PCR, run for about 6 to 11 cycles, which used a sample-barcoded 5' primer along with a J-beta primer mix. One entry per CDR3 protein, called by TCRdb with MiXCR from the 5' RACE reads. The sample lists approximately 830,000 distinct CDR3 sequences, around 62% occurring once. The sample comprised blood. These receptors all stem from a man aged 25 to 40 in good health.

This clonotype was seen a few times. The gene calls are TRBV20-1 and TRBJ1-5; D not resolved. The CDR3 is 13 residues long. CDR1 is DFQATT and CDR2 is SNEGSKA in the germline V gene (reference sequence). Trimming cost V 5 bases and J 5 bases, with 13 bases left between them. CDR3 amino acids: CSAPGQVDQPQHF. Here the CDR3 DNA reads TGCAGTGCTCCCGGGCAGGTAGATCAGCCCCAGCATTTT.

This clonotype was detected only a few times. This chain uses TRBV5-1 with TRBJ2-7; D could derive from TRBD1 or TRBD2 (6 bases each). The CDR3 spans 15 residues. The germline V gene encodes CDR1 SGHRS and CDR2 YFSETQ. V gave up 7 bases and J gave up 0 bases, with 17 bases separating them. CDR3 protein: CASALGGGDSYEQYF. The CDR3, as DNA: TGCGCCAGCGCCCTAGGAGGGGGTGACTCCTACGAGCAGTACTTC.

This CDR3 is CSAPDRAYGSPLHF. CDR3 DNA: TGCAGTGCACCGGACAGGGCATATGGATCACCCCTCCACTTT. V and J are TRBV20-1 and TRBJ1-6; TRBD1 matches at 8 bases. The length of the CDR3 is 14 residues. Losses at the gene ends were 6 bases for V and 10 bases for J; bases not matched to a gene: 11. Germline CDR1 is DFQATT and CDR2 is SNEGSKA (reference sequence).

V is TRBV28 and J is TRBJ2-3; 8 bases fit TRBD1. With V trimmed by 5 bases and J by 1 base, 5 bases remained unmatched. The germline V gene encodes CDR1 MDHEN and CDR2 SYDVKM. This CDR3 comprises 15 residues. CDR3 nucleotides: TGTGCCAGCAGTACCAGGACAGGGCGCACAGATACGCAGTATTTT. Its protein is CASSTRTGRTDTQYF.

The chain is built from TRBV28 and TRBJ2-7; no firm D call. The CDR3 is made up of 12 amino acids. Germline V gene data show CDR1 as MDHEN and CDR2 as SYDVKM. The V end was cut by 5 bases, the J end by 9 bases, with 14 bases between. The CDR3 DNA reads TGTGCCAGCAGTCCTGTCCTAGATATGCAGTACTTC. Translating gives CASSPVLDMQYF.

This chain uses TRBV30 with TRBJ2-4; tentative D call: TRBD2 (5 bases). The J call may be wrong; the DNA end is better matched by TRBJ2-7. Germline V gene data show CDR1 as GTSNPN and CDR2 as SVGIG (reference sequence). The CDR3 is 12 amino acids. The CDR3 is CAWSSGTYEQYF. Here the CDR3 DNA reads TGTGCCTGGAGTTCCGGGACCTACGAGCAGTACTTC.

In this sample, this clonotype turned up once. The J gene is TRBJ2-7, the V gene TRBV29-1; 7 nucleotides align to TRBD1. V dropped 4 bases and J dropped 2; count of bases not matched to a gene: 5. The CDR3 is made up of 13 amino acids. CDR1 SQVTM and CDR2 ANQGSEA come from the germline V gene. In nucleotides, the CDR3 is TGCAGCGTTGCACAGGGGAAGACCTACGAGCAGTACTTC. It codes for CSVAQGKTYEQYF.

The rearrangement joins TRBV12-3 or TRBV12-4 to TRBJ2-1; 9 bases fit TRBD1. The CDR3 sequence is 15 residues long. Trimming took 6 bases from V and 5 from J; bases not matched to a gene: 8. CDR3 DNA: TGTGCCAGCAGGAGAACAGGGGGCTCGGACAATGAGCAGTTCTTC. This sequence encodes CASRRTGGSDNEQFF.

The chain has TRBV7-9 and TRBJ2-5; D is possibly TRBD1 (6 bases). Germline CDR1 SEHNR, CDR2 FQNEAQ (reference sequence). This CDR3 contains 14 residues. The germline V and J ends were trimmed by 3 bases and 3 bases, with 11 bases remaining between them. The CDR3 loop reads CASSFTGYEETQYF. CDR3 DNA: TGTGCCAGCAGCTTCACAGGGTATGAAGAGACCCAGTACTTC.

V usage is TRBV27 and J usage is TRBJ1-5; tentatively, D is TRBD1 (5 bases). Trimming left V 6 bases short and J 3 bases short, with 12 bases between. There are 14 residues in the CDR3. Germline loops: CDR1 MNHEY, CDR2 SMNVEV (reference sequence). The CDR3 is CASRNKGTNQPQHF. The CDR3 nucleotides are TGTGCCAGCAGGAATAAGGGGACCAATCAGCCCCAGCATTTT.